This is a list of T cell receptor beta chains from one sample in a study of blood T cell repertoires in COVID-19. Clones were sequenced by immunoSEQ multiplex PCR, and TCRdb holds only the in-frame ones, with some missing. The repertoire holds about 250,000 clones, with around 83% as singletons. Sequencing was done on a sample of peripheral blood. The receptors come from a man aged 40-49 years with active or convalescent COVID-19. CDR3s include the opening cysteine and the closing phenylalanine or tryptophan. The order of the fields is CDR3 protein, CDR3 DNA, D gene, J gene, V gene, clone size. D genes are given only for firm matches. Clone size is given for some rows only: seen once, a few or many times, or a class if the clone is expanded.

cdr3_aa: CASSQVGGGALETQYF
cdr3_nt: TGTGCCAGCAGCCAAGTAGGCGGGGGGGCGCTGGAGACCCAGTACTTC
d_call: TRBD2
j_call: TRBJ2-5
v_call: TRBV3-1/TRBV3-2
clone_size: NA

cdr3_aa: CASSARTGLGEQYF
cdr3_nt: TGCGCCAGCAGCGCAAGAACAGGGTTAGGCGAGCAGTACTTC
d_call: NA
j_call: TRBJ2-7
v_call: TRBV4-3
clone_size: once

cdr3_aa: CASSEGQGLEKLFF
cdr3_nt: TGTGCCAGTAGTGAGGGACAGGGTCTTGAAAAACTGTTTTTT
d_call: TRBD1
j_call: TRBJ1-4
v_call: TRBV19
clone_size: NA

cdr3_aa: CASSVEGGRESEFF
cdr3_nt: TGTGCCAGCAGCGTAGAGGGGGGGCGGGAGAGCGAGTTCTTC
d_call: NA
j_call: TRBJ2-1
v_call: TRBV9
clone_size: NA

cdr3_aa: CASIRAGTDYGYTF
cdr3_nt: TGTGCCAGCATTCGTGCCGGGACAGACTATGGCTACACCTTC
d_call: TRBD1
j_call: TRBJ1-2
v_call: TRBV6-5
clone_size: NA

cdr3_aa: CAREYPGGSNQPQHF
cdr3_nt: TGTGCCAGGGAATACCCAGGGGGTAGCAATCAGCCCCAGCATTTT
d_call: TRBD1
j_call: TRBJ1-5
v_call: TRBV6-5
clone_size: few

cdr3_aa: CAWSALGQGRPYEQYF
cdr3_nt: TGTGCCTGGAGTGCCCTTGGACAGGGAAGACCCTACGAGCAGTACTTC
d_call: TRBD1
j_call: TRBJ2-7
v_call: TRBV30
clone_size: NA

cdr3_aa: CASSTGQVNTEAFF
cdr3_nt: TGTGCCAGTAGTACGGGACAGGTGAACACTGAAGCTTTCTTT
d_call: TRBD1
j_call: TRBJ1-1
v_call: TRBV19
clone_size: NA

cdr3_aa: CATSRAKGGTNEKLFF
cdr3_nt: TGTGCCACCAGCAGAGCCAAGGGAGGTACTAATGAAAAACTGTTTTTT
d_call: NA
j_call: TRBJ1-4
v_call: TRBV15
clone_size: NA

cdr3_aa: CAWSVHPGYEQYF
cdr3_nt: TGTGCCTGGAGTGTACACCCAGGGTACGAGCAGTACTTC
d_call: NA
j_call: TRBJ2-7
v_call: TRBV30
clone_size: few

cdr3_aa: CAWSPGIGYTF
cdr3_nt: TGTGCCTGGAGTCCCGGGATCGGCTACACCTTC
d_call: NA
j_call: TRBJ1-2
v_call: TRBV30
clone_size: NA

cdr3_aa: CASSLGDTSSYEQYF
cdr3_nt: TGTGCCAGCAGCTTGGGGGACACCAGCTCCTACGAGCAGTACTTC
d_call: NA
j_call: TRBJ2-7
v_call: TRBV5-5
clone_size: NA

cdr3_aa: CASSPTGGSANTEAFF
cdr3_nt: TGTGCCAGCAGCCCGACAGGGGGTTCAGCGAACACTGAAGCTTTCTTT
d_call: TRBD1
j_call: TRBJ1-1
v_call: TRBV9
clone_size: NA

cdr3_aa: CASSPVTLVEAFF
cdr3_nt: TGTGCCAGTAGTCCTGTGACTCTAGTTGAAGCTTTCTTT
d_call: NA
j_call: TRBJ1-1
v_call: TRBV19
clone_size: NA

cdr3_aa: CAISDSGEKLFF
cdr3_nt: TGTGCCATCAGTGATTCGGGTGAAAAACTGTTTTTT
d_call: NA
j_call: TRBJ1-4
v_call: TRBV10-3
clone_size: NA

cdr3_aa: CASSSGAEAFF
cdr3_nt: TGTGCCAGCAGTTCGGGGGCTGAAGCTTTCTTT
d_call: NA
j_call: TRBJ1-1
v_call: TRBV6-5
clone_size: NA

cdr3_aa: CASSVGTGGLRYGYTF
cdr3_nt: TGTGCCAGCAGCGTAGGGACAGGGGGCCTCCGTTATGGCTACACCTTC
d_call: TRBD1
j_call: TRBJ1-2
v_call: TRBV7-9
clone_size: NA

cdr3_aa: CASRLTGSSPLHF
cdr3_nt: TGTGCCAGCAGGCTAACAGGATCTTCACCCCTCCACTTT
d_call: NA
j_call: TRBJ1-6
v_call: TRBV12-3/TRBV12-4
clone_size: NA

cdr3_aa: CASSFGHKNTEAFF
cdr3_nt: TGTGCCAGCAGCTTCGGACACAAGAACACTGAAGCTTTCTTT
d_call: NA
j_call: TRBJ1-1
v_call: TRBV11-3
clone_size: NA

cdr3_aa: CASSPRYNEQFF
cdr3_nt: TGTGCCAGCAGCCCTCGGTACAATGAGCAGTTCTTC
d_call: NA
j_call: TRBJ2-1
v_call: TRBV14
clone_size: NA

cdr3_aa: CASSEQFSGANVLTF
cdr3_nt: TGTGCCAGCAGTGAACAGTTCTCTGGGGCCAACGTCCTGACTTTC
d_call: NA
j_call: TRBJ2-6
v_call: TRBV2
clone_size: NA

cdr3_aa: CASSPHMNTGELFF
cdr3_nt: TGTGCCAGCAGCCCCCACATGAACACCGGGGAGCTGTTTTTT
d_call: NA
j_call: TRBJ2-2
v_call: TRBV9
clone_size: NA

cdr3_aa: CASSSYLAGVGDTQYF
cdr3_nt: TGTGCCAGCAGCTCGTACTTAGCGGGGGTGGGAGATACGCAGTATTTT
d_call: TRBD2
j_call: TRBJ2-3
v_call: TRBV7-9
clone_size: once

cdr3_aa: CASSIGRGRTGGAGETQYF
cdr3_nt: TGTGCCAGTAGTATAGGAAGGGGGCGGACAGGGGGCGCAGGAGAGACCCAGTACTTC
d_call: TRBD1
j_call: TRBJ2-5
v_call: TRBV19
clone_size: once

cdr3_aa: CASSVASGQGSEKLFF
cdr3_nt: TGTGCCAGCAGCGTAGCTTCGGGACAGGGGAGTGAAAAACTGTTTTTT
d_call: TRBD1
j_call: TRBJ1-4
v_call: TRBV9
clone_size: NA

cdr3_aa: CASSQDRLALDTQYF
cdr3_nt: TGCGCCAGCAGCCAAGATCGGCTAGCGCTGGATACGCAGTATTTT
d_call: NA
j_call: TRBJ2-3
v_call: TRBV4-1
clone_size: NA

cdr3_aa: CASSLERGRGYGYTF
cdr3_nt: TGTGCCAGCAGTTTAGAGCGGGGGCGCGGCTATGGCTACACCTTC
d_call: NA
j_call: TRBJ1-2
v_call: TRBV27
clone_size: NA

cdr3_aa: CASSLEAGSGANVLTF
cdr3_nt: TGTGCCAGCAGCTTAGAGGCGGGGTCTGGGGCCAACGTCCTGACTTTC
d_call: NA
j_call: TRBJ2-6
v_call: TRBV11-3
clone_size: NA

cdr3_aa: CASSEGQGRDEQYF
cdr3_nt: TGTGCCAGCAGCGAGGGACAGGGACGGGACGAGCAGTACTTC
d_call: TRBD1
j_call: TRBJ2-7
v_call: TRBV7-2
clone_size: NA

cdr3_aa: CASSVGAAASWEKLFF
cdr3_nt: TGTGCCAGCAGCGTAGGTGCGGCAGCGTCATGGGAAAAACTGTTTTTT
d_call: NA
j_call: TRBJ1-4
v_call: TRBV9
clone_size: NA

cdr3_aa: CASSMGQTYEQYF
cdr3_nt: TGTGCCAGTAGTATGGGACAAACCTACGAGCAGTACTTC
d_call: NA
j_call: TRBJ2-7
v_call: TRBV19
clone_size: few

cdr3_aa: CAISESLIPHRGEYGYTF
cdr3_nt: TGTGCCATCAGTGAGTCTCTGATTCCTCACAGGGGAGAATATGGCTACACCTTC
d_call: TRBD1
j_call: TRBJ1-2
v_call: TRBV10-3
clone_size: once

cdr3_aa: CASSLGDSTQETQYF
cdr3_nt: TGTGCCAGCAGCTTAGGGGACAGTACCCAAGAGACCCAGTACTTC
d_call: TRBD1
j_call: TRBJ2-5
v_call: TRBV11-3
clone_size: NA

cdr3_aa: CAWSSGTDGNTIYF
cdr3_nt: TGTGCCTGGAGTTCCGGGACAGACGGAAACACCATATATTTT
d_call: TRBD1
j_call: TRBJ1-3
v_call: TRBV30
clone_size: NA

cdr3_aa: CASSSTGDGYTF
cdr3_nt: TGTGCCAGCAGCTCGACAGGGGATGGCTACACCTTC
d_call: TRBD1
j_call: TRBJ1-2
v_call: TRBV11-2
clone_size: NA

cdr3_aa: CASSLGGRLRGTGNTIYF
cdr3_nt: TGTGCCAGCAGCCTAGGTGGGAGGCTTCGGGGGACTGGAAACACCATATATTTT
d_call: NA
j_call: TRBJ1-3
v_call: TRBV28
clone_size: NA

cdr3_aa: CASSELAGTTPYNEQFF
cdr3_nt: TGTGCCAGCAGTGAACTGGCGGGAACAACGCCCTACAATGAGCAGTTCTTC
d_call: NA
j_call: TRBJ2-1
v_call: TRBV6-1
clone_size: few

cdr3_aa: CASSMRRDWDEKLFF
cdr3_nt: TGTGCCAGCAGCATGCGCCGGGATTGGGATGAAAAACTGTTTTTT
d_call: NA
j_call: TRBJ1-4
v_call: TRBV2
clone_size: NA

cdr3_aa: CAWNDRAYEQYF
cdr3_nt: TGTGCCTGGAACGACAGGGCCTACGAGCAGTACTTC
d_call: TRBD1
j_call: TRBJ2-7
v_call: TRBV30
clone_size: NA

cdr3_aa: CASSGGREGQVKQFF
cdr3_nt: TGTGCCAGCAGTGGGGGGCGGGAGGGCCAAGTAAAGCAGTTCTTC
d_call: TRBD2
j_call: TRBJ2-1
v_call: TRBV11-2
clone_size: NA

cdr3_aa: CATSDTKGEFGGYTF
cdr3_nt: TGTGCCACCAGTGACACTAAAGGGGAATTTGGTGGCTACACCTTC
d_call: NA
j_call: TRBJ1-2
v_call: TRBV24-1
clone_size: NA

cdr3_aa: CASSLGLAGGPYDEQYF
cdr3_nt: TGTGCCAGCAGCTTAGGACTAGCGGGAGGGCCTTACGACGAGCAGTACTTC
d_call: TRBD2
j_call: TRBJ2-7
v_call: TRBV3-1/TRBV3-2
clone_size: NA

cdr3_aa: CASSKEQGVGTDTQYF
cdr3_nt: TGTGCCAGCAGCAAAGAGCAGGGCGTGGGCACAGATACGCAGTATTTT
d_call: NA
j_call: TRBJ2-3
v_call: TRBV21-1
clone_size: NA

cdr3_aa: CASSPSETGMTQYF
cdr3_nt: TGTGCCAGCTCACCAAGTGAGACAGGGATGACCCAGTACTTC
d_call: TRBD1
j_call: TRBJ2-5
v_call: TRBV18
clone_size: NA

cdr3_aa: CASSQFGQGANSYNEQFF
cdr3_nt: TGTGCCAGCAGCCAATTCGGACAGGGGGCGAATTCCTACAATGAGCAGTTCTTC
d_call: TRBD1
j_call: TRBJ2-1
v_call: TRBV7-9
clone_size: NA

cdr3_aa: CASSSDRGILLSNQPQHF
cdr3_nt: TGTGCCAGTAGTTCGGACAGGGGCATCCTCCTTAGCAATCAGCCCCAGCATTTT
d_call: TRBD1
j_call: TRBJ1-5
v_call: TRBV19
clone_size: NA